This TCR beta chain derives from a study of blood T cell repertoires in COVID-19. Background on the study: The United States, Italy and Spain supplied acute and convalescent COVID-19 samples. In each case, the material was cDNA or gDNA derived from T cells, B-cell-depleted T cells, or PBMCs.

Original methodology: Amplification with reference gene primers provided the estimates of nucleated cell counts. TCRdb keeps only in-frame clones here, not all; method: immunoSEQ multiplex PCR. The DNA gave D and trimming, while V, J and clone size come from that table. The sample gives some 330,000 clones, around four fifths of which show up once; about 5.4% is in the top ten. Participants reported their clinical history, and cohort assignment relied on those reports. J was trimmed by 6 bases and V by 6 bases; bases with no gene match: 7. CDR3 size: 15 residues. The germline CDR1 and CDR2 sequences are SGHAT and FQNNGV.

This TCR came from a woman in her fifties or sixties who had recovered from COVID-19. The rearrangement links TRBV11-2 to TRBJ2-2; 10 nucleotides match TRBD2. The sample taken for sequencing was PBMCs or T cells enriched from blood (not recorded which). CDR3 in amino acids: CASRGLAWGAGELFF. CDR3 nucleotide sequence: TGTGCCAGCAGGGGACTAGCGTGGGGGGCCGGGGAGCTGTTTTTT.